This T cell receptor beta chain was documented in a study of cytomegalovirus exposure and HLA in healthy donors. A multiplex PCR was run with 60 Vbeta primers and 13 Jbeta primers. Only in-frame clones appear in the TCRdb table, and some are missing; sequencing was by immunoSEQ multiplex PCR. The data contain 200,000 to 250,000 clones, roughly 80% of them singletons. Study outcomes and limitations: TCR beta V- and J-gene trimming was later associated with a missense DCLRE1C variant.

To note about this clone: Its antigen is currently unknown.

Each donor was nominally healthy when sampled (though unrecorded immune exposures were likely). This clonotype originated in a male donor in good health and CMV-seronegative. Sample: PBMCs.

The CDR3 is CASSNGLAGEETQYF. The CDR3 DNA reads TGCGCCAGCAGCAACGGACTAGCGGGAGAAGAGACCCAGTACTTC. V usage is TRBV5-1 and J usage is TRBJ2-5, with TRBD2 matching 13 bases. Trimming at V came to 4 bases and at J to 3 bases, leaving 3 bases not matched to a gene. This CDR3 region has 15 residues. The germline V gene has CDR1 SGHRS and CDR2 YFSETQ.